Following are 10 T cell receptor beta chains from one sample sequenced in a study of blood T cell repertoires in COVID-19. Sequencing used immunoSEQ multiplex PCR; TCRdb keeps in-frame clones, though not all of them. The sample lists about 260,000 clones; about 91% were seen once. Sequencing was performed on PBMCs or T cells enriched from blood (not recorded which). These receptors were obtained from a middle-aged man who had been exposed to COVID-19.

The CDR3 here is CASSLGSGGADTQYF. The CDR3 region has the DNA TGTGCCAGCAGCTTAGGTAGCGGGGGCGCGGATACGCAGTATTTT. The V call is TRBV7-2, the J call TRBJ2-3; 9 nucleotides agree with TRBD2. The CDR3 has 15 amino acids. Germline values: CDR1 SGHTA, CDR2 FQGNSA. V dropped 1 base and J dropped 6; count of bases not matched to a gene: 5. The full variable domain, its missing parts supplied by reference TRBV7-2 and TRBJ2-3, is GAGVSQSPSNKVTEKGKDVELRCDPISGHTALYWYRQSLGQGLEFLIYFQGNSAPDKSGLPSDRFSAERTGGSVSTLTIQRTQQEDSAVYLCASSLGSGGADTQYFGPGTRLTVL.

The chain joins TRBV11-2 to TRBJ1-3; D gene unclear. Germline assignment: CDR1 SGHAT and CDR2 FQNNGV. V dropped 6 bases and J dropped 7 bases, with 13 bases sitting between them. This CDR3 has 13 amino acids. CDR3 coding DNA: TGTGCCAGCAGTACGACGGCCGGGAACACCATATATTTT. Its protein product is CASSTTAGNTIYF.

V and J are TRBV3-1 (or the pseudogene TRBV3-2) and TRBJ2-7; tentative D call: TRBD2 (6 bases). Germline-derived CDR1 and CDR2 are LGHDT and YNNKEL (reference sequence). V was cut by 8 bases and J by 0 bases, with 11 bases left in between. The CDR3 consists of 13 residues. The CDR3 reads CASRGGDSYEQYF. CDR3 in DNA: TGTGCCAGCCGGGGCGGGGACTCCTACGAGCAGTACTTC.

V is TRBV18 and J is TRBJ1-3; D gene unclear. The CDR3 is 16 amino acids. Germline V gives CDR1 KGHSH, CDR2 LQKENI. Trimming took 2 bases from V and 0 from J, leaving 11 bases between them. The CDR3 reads CASSPSAGDSGNTIYF. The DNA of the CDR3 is TGTGCCAGCTCACCATCGGCGGGTGACTCTGGAAACACCATATATTTT. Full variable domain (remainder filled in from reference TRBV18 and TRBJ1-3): NAGVMQNPRHLVRRRGQEARLRCSPMKGHSHVYWYRQLPEEGLKFMVYLQKENIIDESGMPKERFSAEFPKEGPSILRIQQVVRGDSAAYFCASSPSAGDSGNTIYFGEGSWLTVV.

DNA of the CDR3: TGTGCCAGCAGCCTTAATCCGGGACAGGGATATAATTCACCCCTCCACTTT. Protein sequence: CASSLNPGQGYNSPLHF. This chain uses TRBV4-2 with TRBJ1-6; 9 bases agree with TRBD1. Germline lookup yields CDR1 LGHNA and CDR2 YNFKEQ. Trimming at V came to 4 bases and at J to 4 bases, leaving 8 bases not matched to a gene. The CDR3 loop spans 17 amino acids.

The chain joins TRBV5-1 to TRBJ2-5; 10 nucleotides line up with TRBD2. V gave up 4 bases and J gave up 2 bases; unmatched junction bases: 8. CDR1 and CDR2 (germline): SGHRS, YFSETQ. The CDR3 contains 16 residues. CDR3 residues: CASSPRLAGRQETQYF. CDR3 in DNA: TGCGCCAGCAGCCCTAGACTAGCGGGTCGTCAAGAGACCCAGTACTTC.

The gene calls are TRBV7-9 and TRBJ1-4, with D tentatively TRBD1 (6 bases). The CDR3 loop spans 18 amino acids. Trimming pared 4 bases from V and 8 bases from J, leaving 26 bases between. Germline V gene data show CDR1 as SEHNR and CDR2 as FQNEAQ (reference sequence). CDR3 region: CASSSLARTLSQGEKLFF. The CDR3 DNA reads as TGTGCCAGCAGCTCTCTCGCCCGGACGTTATCTCAGGGGGAAAAACTGTTTTTT.

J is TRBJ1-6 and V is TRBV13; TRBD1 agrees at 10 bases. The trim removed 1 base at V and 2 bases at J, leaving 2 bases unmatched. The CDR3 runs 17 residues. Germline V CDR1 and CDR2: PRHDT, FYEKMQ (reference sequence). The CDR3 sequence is CASSLVGTGAYNSPLHF. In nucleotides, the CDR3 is TGTGCCAGCAGCTTAGTGGGGACAGGGGCCTATAATTCACCCCTCCACTTT.

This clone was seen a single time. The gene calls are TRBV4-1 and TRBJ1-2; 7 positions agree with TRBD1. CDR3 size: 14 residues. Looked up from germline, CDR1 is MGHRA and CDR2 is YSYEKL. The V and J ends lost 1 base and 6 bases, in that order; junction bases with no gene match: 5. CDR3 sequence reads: CASSQASGGNGYTF. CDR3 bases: TGCGCCAGCAGCCAAGCATCAGGGGGAAATGGCTACACCTTC.

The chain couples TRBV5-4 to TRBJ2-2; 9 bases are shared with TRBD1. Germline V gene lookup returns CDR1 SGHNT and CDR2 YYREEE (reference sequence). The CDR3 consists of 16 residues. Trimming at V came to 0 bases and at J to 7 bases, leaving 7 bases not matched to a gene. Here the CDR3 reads CASSLVLGQGHGELFF. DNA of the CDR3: TGTGCCAGCAGCTTGGTTTTAGGACAGGGGCACGGGGAGCTGTTTTTT.